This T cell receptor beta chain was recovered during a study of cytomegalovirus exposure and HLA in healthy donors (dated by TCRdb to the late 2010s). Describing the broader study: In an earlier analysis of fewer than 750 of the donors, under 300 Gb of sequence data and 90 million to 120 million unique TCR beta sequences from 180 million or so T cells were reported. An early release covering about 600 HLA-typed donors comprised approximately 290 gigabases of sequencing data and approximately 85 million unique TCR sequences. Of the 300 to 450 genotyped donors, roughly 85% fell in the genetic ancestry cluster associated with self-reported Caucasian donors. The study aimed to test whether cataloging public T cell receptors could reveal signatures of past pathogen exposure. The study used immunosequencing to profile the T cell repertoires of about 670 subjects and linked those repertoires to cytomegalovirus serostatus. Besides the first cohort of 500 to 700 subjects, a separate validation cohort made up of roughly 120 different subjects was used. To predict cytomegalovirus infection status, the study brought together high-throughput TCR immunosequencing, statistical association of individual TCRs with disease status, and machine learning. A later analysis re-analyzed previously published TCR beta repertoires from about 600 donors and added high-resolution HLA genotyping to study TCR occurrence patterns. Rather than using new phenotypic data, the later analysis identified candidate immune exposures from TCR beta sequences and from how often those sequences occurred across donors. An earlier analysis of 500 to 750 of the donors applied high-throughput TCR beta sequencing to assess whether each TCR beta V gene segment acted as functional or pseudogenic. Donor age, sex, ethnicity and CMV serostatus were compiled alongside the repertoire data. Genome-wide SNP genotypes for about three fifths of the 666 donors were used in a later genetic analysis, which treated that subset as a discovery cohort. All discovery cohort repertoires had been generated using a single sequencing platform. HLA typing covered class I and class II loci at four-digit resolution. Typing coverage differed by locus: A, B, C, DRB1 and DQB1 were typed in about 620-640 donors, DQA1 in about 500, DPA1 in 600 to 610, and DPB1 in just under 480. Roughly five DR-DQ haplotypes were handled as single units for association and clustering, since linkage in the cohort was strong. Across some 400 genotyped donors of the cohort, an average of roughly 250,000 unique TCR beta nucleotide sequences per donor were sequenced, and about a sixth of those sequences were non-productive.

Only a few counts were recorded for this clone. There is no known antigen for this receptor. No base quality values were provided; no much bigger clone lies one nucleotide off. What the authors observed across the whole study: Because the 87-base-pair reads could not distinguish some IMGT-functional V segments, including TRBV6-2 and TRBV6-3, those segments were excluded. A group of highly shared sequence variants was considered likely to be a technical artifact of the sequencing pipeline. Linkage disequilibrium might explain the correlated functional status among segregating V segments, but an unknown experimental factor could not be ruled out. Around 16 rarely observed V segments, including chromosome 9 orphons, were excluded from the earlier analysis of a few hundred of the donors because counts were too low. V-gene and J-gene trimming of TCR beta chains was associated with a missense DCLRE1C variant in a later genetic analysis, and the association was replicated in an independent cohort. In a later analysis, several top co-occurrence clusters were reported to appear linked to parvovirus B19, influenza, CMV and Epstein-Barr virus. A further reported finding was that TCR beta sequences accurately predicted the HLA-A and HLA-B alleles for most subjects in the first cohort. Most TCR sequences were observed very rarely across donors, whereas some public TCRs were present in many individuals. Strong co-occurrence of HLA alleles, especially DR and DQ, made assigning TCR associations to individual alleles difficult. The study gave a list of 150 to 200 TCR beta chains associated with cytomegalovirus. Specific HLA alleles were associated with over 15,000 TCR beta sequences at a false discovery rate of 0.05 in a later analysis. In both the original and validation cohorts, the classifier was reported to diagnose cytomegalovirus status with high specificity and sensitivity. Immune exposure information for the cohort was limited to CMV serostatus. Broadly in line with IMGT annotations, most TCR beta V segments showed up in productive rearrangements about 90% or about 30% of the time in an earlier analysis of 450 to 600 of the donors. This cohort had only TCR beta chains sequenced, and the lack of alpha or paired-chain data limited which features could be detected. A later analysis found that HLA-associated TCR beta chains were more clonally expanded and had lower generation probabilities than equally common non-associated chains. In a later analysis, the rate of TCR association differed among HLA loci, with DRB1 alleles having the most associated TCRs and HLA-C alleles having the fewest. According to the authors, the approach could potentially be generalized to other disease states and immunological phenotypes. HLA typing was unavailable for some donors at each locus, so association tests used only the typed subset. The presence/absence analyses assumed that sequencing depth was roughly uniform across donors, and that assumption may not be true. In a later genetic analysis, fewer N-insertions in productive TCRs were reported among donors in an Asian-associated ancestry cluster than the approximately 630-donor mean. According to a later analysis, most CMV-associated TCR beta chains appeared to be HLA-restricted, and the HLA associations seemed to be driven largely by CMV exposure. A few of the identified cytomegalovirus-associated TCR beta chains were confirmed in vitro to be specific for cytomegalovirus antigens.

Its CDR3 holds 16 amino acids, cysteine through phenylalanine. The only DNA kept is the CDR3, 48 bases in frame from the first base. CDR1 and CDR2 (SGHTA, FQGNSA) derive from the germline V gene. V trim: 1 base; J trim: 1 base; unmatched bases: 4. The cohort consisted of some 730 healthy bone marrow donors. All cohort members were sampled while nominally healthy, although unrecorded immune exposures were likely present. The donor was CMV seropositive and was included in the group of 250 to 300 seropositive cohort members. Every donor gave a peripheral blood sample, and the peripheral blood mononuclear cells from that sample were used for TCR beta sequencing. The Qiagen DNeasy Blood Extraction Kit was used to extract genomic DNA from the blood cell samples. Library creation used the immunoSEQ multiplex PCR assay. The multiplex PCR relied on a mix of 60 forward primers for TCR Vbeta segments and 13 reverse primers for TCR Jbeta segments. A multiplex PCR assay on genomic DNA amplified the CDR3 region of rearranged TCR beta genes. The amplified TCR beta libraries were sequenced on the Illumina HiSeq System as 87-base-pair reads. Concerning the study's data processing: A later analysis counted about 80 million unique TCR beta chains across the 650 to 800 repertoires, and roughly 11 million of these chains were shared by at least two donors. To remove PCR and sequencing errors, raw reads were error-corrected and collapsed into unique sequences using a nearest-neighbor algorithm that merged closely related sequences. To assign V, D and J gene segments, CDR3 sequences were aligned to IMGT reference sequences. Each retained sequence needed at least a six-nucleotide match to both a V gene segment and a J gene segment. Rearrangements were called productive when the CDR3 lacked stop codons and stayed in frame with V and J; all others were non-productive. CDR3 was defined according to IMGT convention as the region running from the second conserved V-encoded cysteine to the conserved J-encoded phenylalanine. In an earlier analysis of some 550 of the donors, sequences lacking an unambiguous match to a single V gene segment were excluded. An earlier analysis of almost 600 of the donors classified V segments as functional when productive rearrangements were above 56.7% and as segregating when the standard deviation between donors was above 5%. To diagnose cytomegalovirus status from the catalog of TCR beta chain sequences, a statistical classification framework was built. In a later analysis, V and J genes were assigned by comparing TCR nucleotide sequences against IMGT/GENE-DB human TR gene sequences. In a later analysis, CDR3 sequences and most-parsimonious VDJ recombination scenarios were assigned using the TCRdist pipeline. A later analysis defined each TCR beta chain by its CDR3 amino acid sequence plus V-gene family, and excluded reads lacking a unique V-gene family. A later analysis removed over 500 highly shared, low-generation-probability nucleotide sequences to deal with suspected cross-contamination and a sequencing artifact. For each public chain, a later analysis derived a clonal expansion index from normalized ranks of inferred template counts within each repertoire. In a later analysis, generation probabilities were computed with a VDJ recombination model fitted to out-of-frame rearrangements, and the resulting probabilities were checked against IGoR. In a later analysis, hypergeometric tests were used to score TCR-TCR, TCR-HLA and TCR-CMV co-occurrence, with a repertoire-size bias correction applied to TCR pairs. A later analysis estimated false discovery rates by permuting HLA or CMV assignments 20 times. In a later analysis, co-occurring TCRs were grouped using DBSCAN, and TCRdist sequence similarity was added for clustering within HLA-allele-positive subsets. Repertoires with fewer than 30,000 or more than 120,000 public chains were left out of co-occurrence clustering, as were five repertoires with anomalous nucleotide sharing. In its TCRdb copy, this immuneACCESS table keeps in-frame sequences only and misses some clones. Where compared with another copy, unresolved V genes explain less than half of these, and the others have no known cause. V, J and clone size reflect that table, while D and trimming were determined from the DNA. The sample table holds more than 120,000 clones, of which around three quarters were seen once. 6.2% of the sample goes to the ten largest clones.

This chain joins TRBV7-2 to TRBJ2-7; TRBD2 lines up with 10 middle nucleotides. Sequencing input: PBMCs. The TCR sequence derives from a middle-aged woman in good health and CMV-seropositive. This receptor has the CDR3 CASSLVLTSGSYEQYF. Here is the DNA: TGTGCCAGCAGCTTAGTCCTGACTAGCGGGTCCTACGAGCAGTACTTC.